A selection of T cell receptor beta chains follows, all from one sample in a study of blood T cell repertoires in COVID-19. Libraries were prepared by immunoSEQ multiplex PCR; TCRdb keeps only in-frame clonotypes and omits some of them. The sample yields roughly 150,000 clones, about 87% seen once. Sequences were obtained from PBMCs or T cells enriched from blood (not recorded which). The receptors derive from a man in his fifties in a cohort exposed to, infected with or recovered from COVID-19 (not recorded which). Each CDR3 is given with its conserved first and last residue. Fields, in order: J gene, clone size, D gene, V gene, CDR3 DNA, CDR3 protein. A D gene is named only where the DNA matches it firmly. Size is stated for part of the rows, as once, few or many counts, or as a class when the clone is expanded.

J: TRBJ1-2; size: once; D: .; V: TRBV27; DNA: TGTGCCAGCAGTTCCAGTAAGGAGGGACTCTATGGCTACACCTTC; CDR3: CASSSSKEGLYGYTF
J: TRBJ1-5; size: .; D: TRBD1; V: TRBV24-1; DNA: TGTGCCACCAGTGATTTGACGGCGCGACAGGGCGATTTTCGGGGCAATCAGCCCCAGCATTTT; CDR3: CATSDLTARQGDFRGNQPQHF
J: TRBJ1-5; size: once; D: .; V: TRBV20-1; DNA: TGCAGTGCTAGTCACCGACAGAGCAATCAGCCCCAGCATTTT; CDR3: CSASHRQSNQPQHF
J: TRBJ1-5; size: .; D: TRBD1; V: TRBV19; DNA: TGTGCCAGTAGTATAGCGAGGAGACAGGGGGCTCGTGACAATCAGCCCCAGCATTTT; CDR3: CASSIARRQGARDNQPQHF
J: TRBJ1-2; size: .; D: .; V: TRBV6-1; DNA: TGTGCCAGCAGTGAACTGGCAGGGCGCGATGGCTACACCTTC; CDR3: CASSELAGRDGYTF
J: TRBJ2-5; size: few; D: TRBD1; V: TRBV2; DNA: TGTGCCAGCGGGGAATGGATCAGGGGGTTTCAAGAGACCCAGTACTTC; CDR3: CASGEWIRGFQETQYF
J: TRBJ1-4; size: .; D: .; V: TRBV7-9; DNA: TGTGCCAGCGGGGGGGCAGCAACTAATGAAAAACTGTTTTTT; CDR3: CASGGAATNEKLFF
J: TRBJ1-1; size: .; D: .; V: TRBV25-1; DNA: TGTGCCAGCAGTGGGTACGGGGGTAGTGAAGCTTTCTTT; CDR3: CASSGYGGSEAFF
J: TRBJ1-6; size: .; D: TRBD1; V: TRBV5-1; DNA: TGCGCCAGCAGTTTGCCAGGGGGCTTGTCACCCCTCCACTTT; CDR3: CASSLPGGLSPLHF
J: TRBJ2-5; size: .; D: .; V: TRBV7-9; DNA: TGTGCCGTACCCGCCGCTGAAGCCCAAGAGACCCAGTACTTC; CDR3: CAVPAAEAQETQYF
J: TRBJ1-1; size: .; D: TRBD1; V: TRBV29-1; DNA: TGCAGCGTCTCCGACCACAGGGGTAACATGAACACTGAAGCTTTCTTT; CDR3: CSVSDHRGNMNTEAFF